Following are 17 T cell receptor beta chains from one sample sequenced in a study of blood T cell repertoires in COVID-19. Using immunoSEQ multiplex PCR, the repertoire was profiled, and TCRdb retains in-frame clones only, with some absent. The data show about 60,000 clones, roughly nine tenths seen once. The sequencing input was peripheral blood. The receptors come from a human donor with acute or convalescent COVID-19. The donor label of this sample is uncertain.

This clone came up once. V and J are TRBV10-2 and TRBJ2-1; 14 bases map to TRBD2. V gave up 7 bases and J gave up 0 bases; unmatched junction bases: 5. This CDR3 region has 17 residues. CDR1 is WSHSY, CDR2 SAAADI, per germline. CDR3 sequence: CASKGLAGDSSYNEQFF. CDR3 sequence (DNA): TGCGCCAGCAAGGGACTAGCGGGGGACAGCTCCTACAATGAGCAGTTCTTC.

V is TRBV5-1 and J is TRBJ1-1, with 8 bases lining up with TRBD1. Germline trimming cut 4 bases from V and 5 bases from J; bases unmatched to any gene: 13. This CDR3 has 16 amino acids. The V gene's germline CDR1 is SGHRS and CDR2 YFSETQ. CDR3 loop: CASSPPGNRGGTEAFF. The CDR3, as DNA: TGCGCCAGCAGCCCTCCCGGGAACAGGGGGGGAACTGAAGCTTTCTTT. Using reference TRBV5-1 and TRBJ1-1 for the parts outside the CDR3, the full variable domain is KAGVTQTPRYLIKTRGQQVTLSCSPISGHRSVSWYQQTPGQGLQFLFEYFSETQRNKGNFPGRFSGRQFSNSRSEMNVSTLELGDSALYLCASSPPGNRGGTEAFFGQGTRLTVV.

This clone showed up just a few times. This chain joins TRBV20-1 and TRBJ2-1, with D maybe TRBD2 (6 bases). This CDR3 comprises 15 residues. Germline CDR1 reads DFQATT; CDR2 reads SNEGSKA (reference sequence). Trimming cost V 3 bases and J 0 bases, with 12 bases left between them. In DNA form, the CDR3 reads TGCAGTGCTAGTTCATCGACTAGCTCCTACAATGAGCAGTTCTTC. Its translation is CSASSSTSSYNEQFF.

The chain combines TRBV4-1 with TRBJ1-2, with 7 bases fitting TRBD1. J gave up 6 bases and V 4 bases, and 11 bases lay outside the gene matches. Germline V gene sequence: CDR1 MGHRA, CDR2 YSYEKL. This CDR3 comprises 15 residues. CDR3 nucleotides: TGCGCCAGCAGCCCTTCAGACAGGGTCCTGAATGGCTACACCTTC. This gives the protein CASSPSDRVLNGYTF.

The rearrangement uses TRBV14 and TRBJ2-1; TRBD2 aligns across 9 bases. J lost 6 bases, V lost 7 bases, and 7 bases had no gene match. CDR1 is SGHDN and CDR2 is FVKESK in the germline V gene. There are 14 residues in the CDR3. CDR3 loop: CASTRGGPANEQFF. The CDR3 coding sequence is TGTGCCAGCACGCGGGGGGGCCCTGCCAATGAGCAGTTCTTC. The full variable domain, with the rest looked up from reference TRBV14 and TRBJ2-1, is EAGVTQFPSHSVIEKGQTVTLRCDPISGHDNLYWYRRVMGKEIKFLLHFVKESKQDESGMPNNRFLAERTGGTYSTLKVQPAELEDSGVYFCASTRGGPANEQFFGPGTRLTVL.

The rearrangement joins TRBV11-2 to TRBJ1-4, with 7 bases matching TRBD1. Germline CDR1 SGHAT, CDR2 FQNNGV. The CDR3 sequence is 14 residues long. The ends lost 4 bases at V and 8 bases at J; junction bases unmatched: 7. As DNA, the CDR3 is TGTGCCAGCAGCTACGACAGGGTGACCGAAAAACTGTTTTTT. Its translation: CASSYDRVTEKLFF.

The chain employs TRBV5-1 and TRBJ1-2; D is possibly TRBD1 (6 bases). Deletions cut 0 bases from V and 8 bases from J, with 17 bases between. This CDR3 region has 15 residues. Germline CDR1 reads SGHRS; CDR2 reads YFSETQ. In DNA, the CDR3 is TGCGCCAGCAGCTTGGGCCCCGGGACATACGGAGGCTACACCTTC. As protein: CASSLGPGTYGGYTF.

The chain has TRBV11-3 and TRBJ1-3; D not certain. With 1 base removed from V and 0 bases from J, the gap between germline ends came to 7 bases. Per the germline V gene, CDR1 is SGHNT and CDR2 is YENEEA. The CDR3 length is 15 residues. The CDR3 sequence is CASSLGGVSGNTIYF. In DNA, the CDR3 is TGTGCCAGCAGCTTAGGAGGTGTCTCTGGAAACACCATATATTTT. Supplemented by reference TRBV11-3 and TRBJ1-3, the full variable domain reads EAGVVQSPRYKIIEKKQPVAFWCNPISGHNTLYWYLQNLGQGPELLIRYENEEAVDDSQLPKDRFSAERLKGVDSTLKIQPAELGDSAVYLCASSLGGVSGNTIYFGEGSWLTVV.

The V gene is TRBV6-5, the J gene TRBJ2-4; D perhaps matches TRBD1 (6 bases). Trimming pared 8 bases from V and 8 bases from J, leaving 13 bases between. This CDR3 has 12 residues. CDR1 is MNHEY and CDR2 is SVGAGI in the germline V gene. The CDR3 nucleotides read TGTGCCAGCTCAAACTCAGGGGACATTCAGTACTTC. As protein: CASSNSGDIQYF.

The chain joins TRBV10-3 to TRBJ2-3, with 9 positions matching TRBD2. V dropped 3 bases and J dropped 2; count of bases not matched to a gene: 12. CDR3 length: 18 residues. Germline loops: CDR1 ENHRY, CDR2 SYGVKD. The CDR3 sequence: CAISDKDDWTSDTDTQYF. In DNA form, the CDR3 reads TGTGCCATCAGTGATAAGGATGATTGGACTAGCGACACAGATACGCAGTATTTT.

The J gene is TRBJ2-2, the V gene TRBV5-4, with TRBD2 matching over 9 bases. Germline lookup yields CDR1 SGHNT and CDR2 YYREEE (reference sequence). The J segment lost 5 bases and the V segment lost 5 bases, leaving 7 bases of the junction unmatched. CDR3 length: 15 amino acids. CDR3 loop: CASRLFSGRTGELFF. CDR3 nucleotide sequence: TGTGCCAGCAGGCTGTTTAGCGGGAGAACCGGGGAGCTGTTTTTT. Variable domain in full (rest from reference TRBV5-4 and TRBJ2-2): ETGVTQSPTHLIKTRGQQVTLRCSSQSGHNTVSWYQQALGQGPQFIFQYYREEENGRGNFPPRFSGLQFPNYSSELNVNALELDDSALYLCASRLFSGRTGELFFGEGSRLTVL.

V is TRBV7-2 and J is TRBJ1-2; 9 bases are shared with TRBD1. Per the germline V gene, CDR1 is SGHTA and CDR2 is FQGNSA. There are 12 residues in the CDR3. V gave up 4 bases and J gave up 6 bases; unmatched junction bases: 0. CDR3 amino acids: CASSWDRDGYTF. CDR3 DNA sequence: TGTGCCAGCAGCTGGGACAGGGATGGCTACACCTTC.

J is TRBJ1-5 and V is TRBV10-2; 8 bases are shared with TRBD1. CDR1 is WSHSY and CDR2 is SAAADI in the germline V gene. Germline trimming cut 3 bases from V and 1 base from J; bases unmatched to any gene: 5. The CDR3 loop spans 16 amino acids. CDR3 DNA sequence: TGCGCCAGCAGTGAAGTTAGGACAGGGAGCAATCAGCCCCAGCATTTT. It encodes CASSEVRTGSNQPQHF.

The chain couples TRBV29-1 to TRBJ1-3; D gene uncertain. The CDR3 contains 13 residues. Trimming pared 7 bases from V and 0 bases from J, leaving 10 bases between. Germline V gene lookup returns CDR1 SQVTM and CDR2 ANQGSEA. The CDR3, as DNA: TGCAGCGCCCAGCGAGACTCTGGAAACACCATATATTTT. Translated, it gives CSAQRDSGNTIYF.

V is TRBV27 and J is TRBJ2-1; D gene uncertain. Between the trimmed V and J ends, which lost 3 bases and 7 bases, there was a span of 10 bases. The CDR3 is 13 amino acids. The germline V gene has CDR1 MNHEY and CDR2 SMNVEV (reference sequence). CDR3 sequence (DNA): TGTGCCAGCAGTTTTCGAGGTCGGAATGAGCAGTTCTTC. Its translation: CASSFRGRNEQFF.

This chain joins TRBV6-1 and TRBJ1-1; TRBD1 is a possible D gene (6 bases). Trimming removed 0 bases from V and 3 bases from J, with 17 bases in between. Looked up from germline, CDR1 is MNHNS and CDR2 is SASEGT. The CDR3 loop spans 17 amino acids. The CDR3 loop is CASSEAGAGRAYTEAFF. The DNA of the CDR3 is TGTGCCAGCAGTGAAGCGGGGGCAGGTAGGGCGTACACTGAAGCTTTCTTT.

Remarks on this clone: Other DNA sequences in this sample translate to the same CDR3. This chain joins TRBV5-1 and TRBJ2-1; 7 positions agree with TRBD1. The CDR3 runs 14 residues. The V segment lost 3 bases and the J segment 0 bases; nucleotides outside the gene matches: 0. CDR1 SGHRS and CDR2 YFSETQ come from the germline V gene. CDR3: CASSSGGSYNEQFF. The DNA for the CDR3 is TGCGCCAGCAGCTCAGGGGGCTCCTACAATGAGCAGTTCTTC.